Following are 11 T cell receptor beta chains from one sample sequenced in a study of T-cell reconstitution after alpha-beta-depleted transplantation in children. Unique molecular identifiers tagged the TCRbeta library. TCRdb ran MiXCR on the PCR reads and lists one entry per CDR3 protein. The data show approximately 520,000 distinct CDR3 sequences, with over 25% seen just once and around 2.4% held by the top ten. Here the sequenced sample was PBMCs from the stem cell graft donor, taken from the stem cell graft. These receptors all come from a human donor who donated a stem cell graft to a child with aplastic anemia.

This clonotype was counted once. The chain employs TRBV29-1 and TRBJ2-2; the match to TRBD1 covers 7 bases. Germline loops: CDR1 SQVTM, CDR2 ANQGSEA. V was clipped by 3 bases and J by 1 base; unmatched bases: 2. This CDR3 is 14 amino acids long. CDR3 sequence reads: CSVDRTGNTGELFF. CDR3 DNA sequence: TGCAGCGTTGACCGGACAGGGAACACCGGGGAGCTGTTTTTT.

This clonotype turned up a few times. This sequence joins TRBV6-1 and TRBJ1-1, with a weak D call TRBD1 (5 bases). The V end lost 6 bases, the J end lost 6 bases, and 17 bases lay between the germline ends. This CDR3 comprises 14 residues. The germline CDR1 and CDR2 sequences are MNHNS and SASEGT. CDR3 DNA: TGTGCCAGCAGCCCGGGACTGACTAAGTCTGAAGCTTTCTTT. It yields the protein CASSPGLTKSEAFF.

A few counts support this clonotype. CDR3 sequence (DNA): TGTGCCAGCAGCTTGGGGCCGCAAGCTAACTATGGCTACACCTTC. Translation: CASSLGPQANYGYTF. This chain joins TRBV5-6 and TRBJ1-2; D not resolved. Germline CDR1 reads SGHDT; CDR2 reads YYEEEE. Trimming shortened V by 0 bases and J by 0 bases, and 9 bases separated the two germline ends. The CDR3 loop spans 15 amino acids. The full variable domain, its missing parts supplied by reference TRBV5-6 and TRBJ1-2, is DAGVTQSPTHLIKTRGQQVTLRCSPKSGHDTVSWYQQALGQGPQFIFQYYEEEERQRGNFPDRFSGHQFPNYSSELNVNALLLGDSALYLCASSLGPQANYGYTFGSGTRLTVV.

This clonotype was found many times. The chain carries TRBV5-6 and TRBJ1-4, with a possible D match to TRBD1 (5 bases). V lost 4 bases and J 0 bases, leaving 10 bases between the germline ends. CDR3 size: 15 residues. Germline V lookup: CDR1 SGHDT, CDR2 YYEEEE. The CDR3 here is CASSLGATTNEKLFF. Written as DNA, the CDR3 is TGTGCCAGCAGCCTCGGGGCTACAACTAATGAAAAACTGTTTTTT.

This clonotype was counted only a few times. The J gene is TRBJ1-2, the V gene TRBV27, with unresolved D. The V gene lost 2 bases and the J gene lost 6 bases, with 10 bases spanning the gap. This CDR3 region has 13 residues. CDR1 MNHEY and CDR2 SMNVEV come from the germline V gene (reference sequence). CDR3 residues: CASSLDVFDGYTF. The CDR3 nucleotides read TGTGCCAGCAGTTTAGATGTCTTCGATGGCTACACCTTC.

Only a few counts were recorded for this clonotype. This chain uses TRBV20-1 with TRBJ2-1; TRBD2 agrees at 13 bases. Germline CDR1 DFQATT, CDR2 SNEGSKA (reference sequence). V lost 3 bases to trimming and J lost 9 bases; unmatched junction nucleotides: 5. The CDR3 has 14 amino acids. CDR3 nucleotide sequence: TGCAGTGCTAGCCGGACTAGCGGGAGTAGTGAGCAGTTCTTC. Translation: CSASRTSGSSEQFF.

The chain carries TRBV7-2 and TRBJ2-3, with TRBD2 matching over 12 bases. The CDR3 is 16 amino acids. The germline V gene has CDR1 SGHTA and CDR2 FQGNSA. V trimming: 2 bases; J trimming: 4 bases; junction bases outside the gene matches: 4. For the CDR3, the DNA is TGTGCCAGCAGCTTATCCCTAGCGGGAGGGCCAGATACGCAGTATTTT. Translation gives CASSLSLAGGPDTQYF.

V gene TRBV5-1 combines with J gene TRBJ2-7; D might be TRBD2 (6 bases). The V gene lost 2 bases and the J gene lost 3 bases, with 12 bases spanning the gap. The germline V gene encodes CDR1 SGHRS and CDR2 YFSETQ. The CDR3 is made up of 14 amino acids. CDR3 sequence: CASSLIPGDYEQYF. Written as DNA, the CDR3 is TGCGCCAGCAGCTTAATCCCGGGAGACTACGAGCAGTACTTC.

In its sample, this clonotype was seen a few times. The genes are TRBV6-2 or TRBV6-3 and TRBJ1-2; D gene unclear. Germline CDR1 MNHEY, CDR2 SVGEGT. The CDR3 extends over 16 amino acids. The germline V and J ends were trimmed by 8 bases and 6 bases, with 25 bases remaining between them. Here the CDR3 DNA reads TGTGCCAGCTCCACAAAAATATGGCGGCAGCCGAATGGCTACACCTTC. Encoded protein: CASSTKIWRQPNGYTF.

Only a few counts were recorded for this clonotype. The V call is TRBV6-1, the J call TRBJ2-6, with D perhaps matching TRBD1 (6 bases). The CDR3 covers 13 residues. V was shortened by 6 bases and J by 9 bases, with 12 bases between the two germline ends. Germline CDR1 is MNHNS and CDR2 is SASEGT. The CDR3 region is CASSQTGSNVLTF. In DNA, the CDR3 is TGTGCCAGCAGCCAAACAGGGAGCAACGTCCTGACTTTC.

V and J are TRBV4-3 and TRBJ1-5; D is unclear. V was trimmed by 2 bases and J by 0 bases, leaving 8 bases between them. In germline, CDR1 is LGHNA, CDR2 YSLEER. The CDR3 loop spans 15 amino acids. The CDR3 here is CASSQSHYSNQPQHF. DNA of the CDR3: TGCGCCAGCAGCCAATCCCACTATAGCAATCAGCCCCAGCATTTT.